The rows below give T cell receptor beta chains drawn from one sample of a study of T cell repertoires in cytomegalovirus infection. TCRdb passed the reads through MiXCR, listing each CDR3 protein once. The profile shows 150,000 to 200,000 distinct CDR3 sequences, under 15% of them singletons. Sequences were obtained from PBMCs. The receptors shown here come from a human donor in good health (CMV status not recorded). Some clones in this sample may be carry-over from other donors' samples. Both conserved end residues are part of each CDR3. A D gene is named only where the DNA matches it firmly. Clone size is not always given. Where it is, it says once, few, many or a class for expanded clones.

j_gene	d_gene	abundance	v_gene	len	CDR3aa	CDR3nt
TRBJ2-1	TRBD2	many	TRBV7-2	16	CASSPRGSFSYNEQFF	TGTGCCAGCAGCCCGCGCGGGAGTTTCTCCTACAATGAGCAGTTCTTC
TRBJ2-2	-	few	TRBV10-3	15	CAISDVTGVPGELFF	TGTGCCATCAGTGACGTTACGGGAGTCCCCGGGGAGCTGTTTTTT
TRBJ2-3	TRBD2	-	TRBV5-1	16	CASSYPSGTSTDTQYF	TGCGCCAGCAGCTACCCTAGCGGCACTAGCACAGATACGCAGTATTTT
TRBJ2-5	-	few	TRBV15	16	CATSSPGEPGGETQYF	TGTGCCACCAGTTCCCCTGGGGAGCCGGGCGGGGAGACCCAGTACTTC
TRBJ1-1	TRBD1	many	TRBV7-6	14	CASTMGQPNTEAFF	TGTGCCAGCACCATGGGACAGCCAAACACTGAAGCTTTCTTT
TRBJ1-2	-	-	TRBV19	15	CASSMFGIAGYGYTF	TGTGCCAGTAGTATGTTTGGGATCGCCGGCTATGGCTACACCTTC
TRBJ2-3	-	many	TRBV7-8	15	CASSMTRGWTDTQYF	TGTGCCAGCAGCATGACTAGAGGGTGGACAGATACGCAGTATTTT
TRBJ2-1	-	-	TRBV29-1	17	CSVEDRTNPPSYNEQFF	TGCAGCGTTGAAGACCGGACTAACCCACCCTCCTACAATGAGCAGTTCTTC
TRBJ1-3	-	-	TRBV6-5	15	CASSYSIASGNTIYF	TGTGCCAGCAGTTACTCGATTGCATCTGGAAACACCATATATTTT
TRBJ1-1	-	few	TRBV4-1	13	CASSPGVSTEAFF	TGCGCCAGCAGCCCCGGGGTGAGCACTGAAGCTTTCTTT
TRBJ2-1	-	-	TRBV6-2/TRBV6-3	12	CASLQSYNEQFF	TGTGCCAGCCTCCAGTCCTACAATGAGCAGTTCTTC
TRBJ2-1	TRBD2	few	TRBV9	16	CASSVRGGSSYNEQFF	TGTGCCAGCAGCGTACGGGGCGGGAGCTCCTACAATGAGCAGTTCTTC
TRBJ2-3	TRBD2	-	TRBV18	15	CASSPGTSGTDTQYF	TGTGCCAGCTCGCCCGGGACTAGCGGCACAGATACGCAGTATTTT
TRBJ2-5	TRBD2	many	TRBV5-1	15	CASSLLAGGSETQYF	TGCGCCAGCAGCTTGTTAGCGGGAGGCTCAGAGACCCAGTACTTC
TRBJ1-1	TRBD1	-	TRBV5-1	15	CASSSAGTGNTEAFF	TGCGCCAGCAGCAGCGCCGGGACAGGAAACACTGAAGCTTTCTTT
TRBJ2-1	-	many	TRBV29-1	15	CSVLSGTVGYNEQFF	TGCAGCGTCCTCTCCGGGACGGTAGGTTACAATGAGCAGTTCTTC
TRBJ1-1	TRBD1	few	TRBV14	18	CASSPLLGQGAGNTEAFF	TGTGCCAGCAGCCCCCTTTTGGGACAGGGGGCAGGGAACACTGAAGCTTTCTTT
TRBJ1-4	TRBD1	many	TRBV29-1	16	CSVAGQQKTTNEKLFF	TGCAGCGTCGCGGGACAGCAGAAAACAACTAATGAAAAACTGTTTTTT
TRBJ1-3	-	many	TRBV7-2	14	CASSFGRSGNTIYF	TGTGCCAGCAGCTTTGGTCGCTCTGGAAACACCATATATTTT
TRBJ2-4	-	few	TRBV12-3/TRBV12-4	14	CASSLVPTKNIQYF	TGTGCCAGCAGTTTAGTTCCGACCAAAAACATTCAGTACTTC
TRBJ1-6	TRBD1	few	TRBV7-9	16	CASSLRRQGGSSPLHF	TGTGCCAGCAGCCTCCGCCGACAGGGGGGATCTTCACCCCTCCACTTT
TRBJ1-1	-	-	TRBV7-4	12	CASSRGTSGAFF	TGTGCCAGCAGCCGCGGGACCTCGGGAGCTTTCTTT
TRBJ2-1	-	few	TRBV5-1	12	CASSHIYNEQFF	TGCGCCAGCAGCCACATCTACAATGAGCAGTTCTTC
TRBJ2-2	-	-	TRBV6-5	15	CASSYFGMNTGELFF	TGTGCCAGCAGTTACTTTGGAATGAACACCGGGGAGCTGTTTTTT
TRBJ1-1	-	-	TRBV11-2	12	CASSWGVTEAFF	TGTGCCAGCAGCTGGGGGGTCACTGAAGCTTTCTTT
TRBJ1-2	-	few	TRBV7-9	17	CASSRIADRLTNYGYTF	TGTGCCAGCTCTCGAATCGCCGACAGGCTTACTAACTATGGCTACACCTTC
TRBJ2-6	-	-	TRBV3-1	16	CASSNEGNSGANVLTF	TGTGCCAGCAGCAATGAAGGGAACTCTGGGGCCAACGTCCTGACTTTC
TRBJ2-1	-	-	TRBV5-1	15	CASSPGTASYNEQFF	TGCGCCAGCAGCCCTGGGACGGCATCCTACAATGAGCAGTTCTTC
TRBJ1-6	TRBD1	many	TRBV7-2	17	CASSLVGQGVKNSPLHF	TGTGCCAGCAGCTTAGTGGGACAGGGGGTTAAGAATTCACCCCTCCACTTT
TRBJ2-2	TRBD1	few	TRBV5-6	17	CASSEGTGGRNTGELFF	TGTGCCAGCAGCGAAGGGACAGGGGGAAGAAACACCGGGGAGCTGTTTTTT
TRBJ2-4	-	-	TRBV28	11	CASSLQHIQYF	TGTGCCAGCAGTTTACAACACATTCAGTACTTC
TRBJ1-1	TRBD1	few	TRBV5-3	18	CASSSLRGLDRMNTEAFF	TGTGCCAGCAGCTCCTTGAGGGGATTGGACAGGATGAACACTGAAGCTTTCTTT
TRBJ2-1	-	-	TRBV4-2	15	CASSQPSSSYNEQFF	TGTGCCAGCAGCCAACCCTCCAGCTCCTACAATGAGCAGTTCTTC
TRBJ2-7	TRBD2	-	TRBV12-3/TRBV12-4	14	CASSPRGALYEQYF	TGTGCCAGCAGTCCGCGGGGGGCCCTCTACGAGCAGTACTTC
TRBJ2-7	TRBD2	many	TRBV7-6	17	CASSGIQGLAGTYEQYF	TGTGCCAGCAGCGGCATTCAAGGACTAGCGGGGACCTACGAGCAGTACTTC
TRBJ2-5	-	-	TRBV20-1	13	CSARGGGQETQYF	TGCAGTGCTAGAGGAGGGGGCCAAGAGACCCAGTACTTC
TRBJ2-3	-	few	TRBV11-3	18	CASSLGSLGWGSTDTQYF	TGTGCCAGCAGCTTAGGAAGCCTCGGATGGGGTAGCACAGATACGCAGTATTTT
TRBJ2-7	-	-	TRBV6-2/TRBV6-3	13	CASGRGEPYEQYF	TGTGCCAGCGGTCGAGGGGAGCCCTACGAGCAGTACTTC
TRBJ2-6	-	few	TRBV5-1	19	CASSVWLRQAGSGANVLTF	TGCGCCAGCAGCGTATGGCTTCGGCAGGCCGGCTCTGGGGCCAACGTCCTGACTTTC
TRBJ2-1	-	many	TRBV11-3	14	CASSFGGGNVEQFF	TGTGCCAGCAGCTTCGGAGGGGGGAACGTTGAGCAGTTCTTC
TRBJ2-7	-	many	TRBV7-2	13	CASSFSRGKEQYF	TGTGCCAGCAGCTTTTCTAGGGGAAAGGAGCAGTACTTC
TRBJ1-1	-	many	TRBV7-2	14	CASSLARSLKGAFF	TGTGCCAGCAGCTTAGCGCGTTCCCTAAAGGGGGCTTTCTTT
TRBJ2-7	TRBD1	few	TRBV27	14	CASSPPGQGKKQYF	TGTGCCAGCAGTCCTCCGGGACAGGGAAAGAAGCAGTACTTC
TRBJ1-5	-	many	TRBV19	16	CASSIRTVVSNQPQHF	TGTGCCAGTAGTATTCGGACTGTAGTTAGCAATCAGCCCCAGCATTTT
TRBJ2-7	TRBD2	many	TRBV29-1	13	CSVEGASGYEQYF	TGCAGCGTTGAAGGGGCTAGCGGATACGAGCAGTACTTC
TRBJ2-5	TRBD2	many	TRBV28	15	CASSLSGRARGTQYF	TGTGCCAGCAGTTTAAGCGGGAGGGCCCGGGGGACCCAGTACTTC